This T cell receptor beta chain appears in the sequencing data of a study of Ad26.COV2.S vaccination and SARS-CoV-2 variants. Study information: Ad26.COV2.S shots went into the muscle once or twice, 56 days apart. Study results and limitations: It was found that vaccine and placebo recipients had similar non-spike TCR breadth.

CDR1 and CDR2 from the germline V gene are MDHEN and SYDVKM. CDR3 length equals 17 residues. V gave up 7 bases and J gave up 3 bases, with 25 bases separating them. Profiled with immunoSEQ multiplex PCR; TCRdb holds only in-frame clones, not every one. Of 200,000 to 250,000 clones in the sample, 88% are singletons; the top ten hold around 10%. On this clone itself: Antigen specificity is unknown.

Treatment noted: some 19 received Ad26.COV2.S at low or high dose, single or two shots; several received placebo; per-sample allocation not given. Sampling was done on day 63 after the first vaccine or placebo injection. The genes are TRBV28 and TRBJ2-7, with a possible D match to TRBD1 (6 bases). The sample was peripheral blood, taken in a trial of Ad26.COV2.S vaccine versus placebo. The origin of this receptor is a person between 18 and 60 years old who received the Ad26.COV2.S COVID-19 vaccine or a placebo. CDR3: CASKRFSIGAGVYEQYF. The CDR3 DNA sequence: TGTGCCAGCAAAAGGTTTTCTATCGGGGCAGGGGTCTACGAGCAGTACTTC.